Below, 19 T cell receptor beta chains from the same sample are listed, as sequenced in a study of shared clonotypes between healthy human individuals. Data came from immunoSEQ multiplex PCR; TCRdb stores just in-frame clones and leaves some out. The repertoire holds 2.3 million or so clones, with just over 90% as singletons. The sequenced material came from naive CD4+ T cells from PBMCs. The subset: CD45RA+ positively selected. The origin of the receptors is a young man in good health. Some clones in this sample may be carry-over from other donors' samples.

This chain joins TRBV18 and TRBJ2-7; weak D call: TRBD2 (5 bases). This CDR3 has 15 amino acids. Germline CDR1 KGHSH, CDR2 LQKENI. Trimming took 0 bases from V and 5 from J, leaving 14 bases between them. The CDR3 reads CASSPPRGSGDEQYF. The CDR3 DNA sequence: TGTGCCAGCTCACCACCCCGGGGTTCAGGCGACGAGCAGTACTTC. Full variable domain (rest looked up from reference TRBV18 and TRBJ2-7): NAGVMQNPRHLVRRRGQEARLRCSPMKGHSHVYWYRQLPEEGLKFMVYLQKENIIDESGMPKERFSAEFPKEGPSILRIQQVVRGDSAAYFCASSPPRGSGDEQYFGPGTRLTVT.

The J gene is TRBJ1-2, the V gene TRBV11-2; the D is unclear. V dropped 3 bases and J dropped 8 bases, with 19 bases sitting between them. The CDR3 covers 15 residues. Germline V gene sequence: CDR1 SGHAT, CDR2 FQNNGV. This chain's CDR3 is CASSLDGRIVGGYTF. The CDR3 DNA reads as TGTGCCAGCAGCTTGGACGGACGTATAGTGGGGGGCTACACCTTC.

The V call is TRBV18, the J call TRBJ2-7; 10 nucleotides line up with TRBD1. In germline, CDR1 is KGHSH, CDR2 LQKENI. The CDR3 is made up of 15 amino acids. Losses at the gene ends were 2 bases for V and 10 bases for J; bases not matched to a gene: 11. The CDR3 here is CASSPTGQGTHSQYF. Here the CDR3 DNA reads TGTGCCAGCTCACCAACGGGACAGGGGACCCATAGTCAGTACTTC.

The chain is built from TRBV5-6 and TRBJ1-1, with D maybe TRBD1 (5 bases). This CDR3 has 15 amino acids. The germline V gene has CDR1 SGHDT and CDR2 YYEEEE. V lost 0 bases, J lost 7 bases, and 16 bases lay in between. The CDR3 loop is CASSLVGQAYREAFF. Here the CDR3 DNA reads TGTGCCAGCAGCTTGGTGGGGCAGGCGTACCGTGAAGCTTTCTTT.

The genes are TRBV13 and TRBJ2-5, with 7 bases that match TRBD2. Germline-derived CDR1 and CDR2 are PRHDT and FYEKMQ (reference sequence). The length of the CDR3 is 13 residues. After removal of 5 bases from V and 9 bases from J, the junction contained 9 bases not matched to a gene. The CDR3 DNA reads as TGTGCCAGCAGCGCCACCCTGGGGGGGGCCCAGTACTTC. This sequence encodes CASSATLGGAQYF.

The chain has TRBV5-1 and TRBJ1-1; D perhaps matches TRBD1 (5 bases). The ends were cut back, 0 bases at V and 5 bases at J, with 8 bases in the middle. This CDR3 comprises 13 residues. The germline V gene has CDR1 SGHRS and CDR2 YFSETQ. DNA for the CDR3: TGCGCCAGCAGCTTGGAGGGGTGGACTGAAGCTTTCTTT. Amino acids: CASSLEGWTEAFF.

Points on this clone: Within the sample, other DNA sequences also encode this same CDR3. The chain carries TRBV5-1 and TRBJ2-5; 9 bases match TRBD1. The V and J ends lost 3 bases and 4 bases, in that order; junction bases with no gene match: 4. The germline V gene encodes CDR1 SGHRS and CDR2 YFSETQ. CDR3 length: 14 amino acids. CDR3 DNA: TGCGCCAGCAGCTCAACGACAGGGGGAGAGACCCAGTACTTC. Protein sequence: CASSSTTGGETQYF.

The rearrangement links TRBV9 to TRBJ1-2, with 9 bases fitting TRBD1. Germline-derived CDR1 and CDR2 are SGDLS and YYNGEE. Unmatched junction bases numbered 9, after V lost 0 bases and J lost 6 bases. The CDR3 has 16 amino acids. CDR3: CASSVAGPGQGNGYTF. CDR3 coding DNA: TGTGCCAGCAGCGTAGCTGGTCCGGGACAGGGTAATGGCTACACCTTC.

This clone was seen just once. The chain combines TRBV9 with TRBJ1-1; D remains ambiguous. Germline CDR1 SGDLS, CDR2 YYNGEE. This CDR3 region has 15 residues. Trimming shortened V by 0 bases and J by 7 bases, and 16 bases separated the two germline ends. The CDR3 loop is CASSVGSTEVLEAFF. Here the CDR3 DNA reads TGTGCCAGCAGCGTAGGTTCGACCGAAGTTCTTGAAGCTTTCTTT.

The gene calls are TRBV9 and TRBJ2-1, with D possibly being TRBD2 (5 bases). Germline lookup yields CDR1 SGDLS and CDR2 YYNGEE. The germline V and J ends were trimmed by 3 bases and 10 bases, with 26 bases remaining between them. This CDR3 comprises 17 residues. The DNA for the CDR3 is TGTGCCAGCAGCGATCCCCGGACTGCCGGGCCTGGGAGCGAGCAGTTCTTC. This sequence encodes CASSDPRTAGPGSEQFF.

This clone was observed a few times. The chain couples TRBV21-1 to TRBJ2-7; the table assigns TRBD2, which was not confirmed against the DNA. TRBV21-1 constitutes a pseudogene. This CDR3 region has 14 residues. The chain's CDR3 is CARTIDWLACEQYF. The CDR3 DNA follows: TGTGCCAGAACTATTGACTGGTTGGCGTGTGAGCAGTACTTC.

CDR3 DNA sequence: TGTGCCAGCGGATCTGGGGGGCGCATCGTGGACGAGCAGTACTTC. Its translation is CASGSGGRIVDEQYF. The chain couples TRBV6-1 to TRBJ2-7, with D perhaps TRBD1 or TRBD2 (6 bases each). The germline V gene has CDR1 MNHNS and CDR2 SASEGT. V lost 8 bases and J 5 bases, leaving 22 bases between the germline ends. The CDR3 loop spans 15 amino acids.

The V gene is TRBV21-1, the J gene TRBJ1-5. TRBV21-1 is recorded as a pseudogene. CDR3 length: 15 amino acids. CDR3 sequence: CASSKVRFSNQPQHF. For the CDR3, the DNA is TGTGCCAGCAGCAAGGTCCGATTTAGCAATCAGCCCCAGCATTTT.

This clone was detected once. The V gene is TRBV9, the J gene TRBJ2-1, with a tentative D call TRBD2 (5 bases). Germline values: CDR1 SGDLS, CDR2 YYNGEE. V gave up 1 base and J gave up 6 bases, with 20 bases separating them. This CDR3 has 17 amino acids. Written as DNA, the CDR3 is TGTGCCAGCAGCGTAACCCCGCTAGCTTCTCCTCTCAATGAGCAGTTCTTC. This codes for CASSVTPLASPLNEQFF.

This clone was recorded only once. In DNA form, the CDR3 reads TGTGCCAGCAGTGAAAGGGGTTTCTACGAGCAGTACTTC. Its protein product is CASSERGFYEQYF. V usage is TRBV6-1 and J usage is TRBJ2-7; tentatively, D is TRBD1 (5 bases). Per germline, CDR1 MNHNS and CDR2 SASEGT. The CDR3 consists of 13 residues. Trimming pared 2 bases from V and 3 bases from J, leaving 8 bases between.

The chain combines TRBV29-1 with TRBJ2-3; no definite D call. Trimming removed 6 bases at V and 4 bases at J, with 14 bases between. Germline lookup yields CDR1 SQVTM and CDR2 ANQGSEA. The CDR3 extends over 13 amino acids. CDR3 sequence reads: CSVERFASDTQYF. The CDR3 DNA follows: TGCAGCGTAGAACGCTTTGCCTCAGATACGCAGTATTTT.

The chain combines TRBV27 with TRBJ2-3, with 9 bases identical to TRBD2. This CDR3 spans 14 amino acids. Germline V gene data show CDR1 as MNHEY and CDR2 as SMNVEV (reference sequence). The J segment lost 4 bases and the V segment lost 5 bases, leaving 4 bases of the junction unmatched. The CDR3 bases are TGTGCCAGCAGTGTAGCGGGAGTACCAGATACGCAGTATTTT. Amino acid sequence: CASSVAGVPDTQYF.

V gene TRBV10-2 combines with J gene TRBJ2-5, with 9 positions matching TRBD2. This CDR3 contains 17 residues. The germline gives CDR1 WSHSY, CDR2 SAAADI. Trimming cost V 0 bases and J 2 bases; bases outside gene matches: 7. DNA for the CDR3: TGCGCCAGCAGTGAGTCTGGACTAGCGCGTTCTCAAGAGACCCAGTACTTC. This codes for CASSESGLARSQETQYF.

This rearrangement joins TRBV11-2 to TRBJ2-1; unclear D gene. There are 11 residues in the CDR3. The germline V gene has CDR1 SGHAT and CDR2 FQNNGV. V gave up 7 bases and J gave up 9 bases, with 10 bases separating them. The chain's CDR3 is CASTFTTEQFF. The CDR3 nucleotides are TGTGCCAGCACCTTTACAACTGAGCAGTTCTTC.